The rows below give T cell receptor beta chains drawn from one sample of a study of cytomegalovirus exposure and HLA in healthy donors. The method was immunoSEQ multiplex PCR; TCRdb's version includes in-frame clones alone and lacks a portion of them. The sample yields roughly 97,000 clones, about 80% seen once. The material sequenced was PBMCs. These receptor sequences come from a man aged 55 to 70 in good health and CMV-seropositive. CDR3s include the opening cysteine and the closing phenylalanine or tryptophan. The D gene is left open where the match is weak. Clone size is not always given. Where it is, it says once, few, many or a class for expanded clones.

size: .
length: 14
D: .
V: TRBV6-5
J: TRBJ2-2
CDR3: CASSFDLGSGELFF
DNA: TGTGCCAGCAGTTTCGACCTAGGTAGCGGGGAGCTGTTTTTT

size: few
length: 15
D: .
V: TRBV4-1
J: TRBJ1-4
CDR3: CASSQDDRDNEKLFF
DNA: TGCGCCAGCAGCCAAGATGACAGAGATAATGAAAAACTGTTTTTT

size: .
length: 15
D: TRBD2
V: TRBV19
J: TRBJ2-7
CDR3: CASRASGGASYEQYF
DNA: TGTGCCAGTAGGGCTAGCGGGGGGGCTTCGTACGAGCAGTACTTC

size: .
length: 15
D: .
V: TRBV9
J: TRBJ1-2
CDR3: CASSVGAGISYGYTF
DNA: TGTGCCAGCAGCGTAGGGGCGGGAATTTCCTATGGCTACACCTTC

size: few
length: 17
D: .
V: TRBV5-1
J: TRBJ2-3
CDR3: CASSLDVRRPTTDTQYF
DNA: TGCGCCAGCAGCTTGGATGTCAGGCGCCCTACCACAGATACGCAGTATTTT

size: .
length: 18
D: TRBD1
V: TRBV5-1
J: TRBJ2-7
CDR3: CASSLGGQGVMDWYEQYF
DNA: TGCGCCAGCAGCCTGGGGGGACAGGGGGTCATGGATTGGTACGAGCAGTACTTC

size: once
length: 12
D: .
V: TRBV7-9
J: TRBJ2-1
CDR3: CASSLDPDEQFF
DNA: TGTGCCAGCAGCTTAGACCCGGATGAGCAGTTCTTC

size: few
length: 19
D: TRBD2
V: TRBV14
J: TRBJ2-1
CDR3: CASSLSRGTSGGFYNEQFF
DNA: TGTGCCAGCAGCCTATCACGCGGGACTAGCGGGGGGTTTTACAATGAGCAGTTCTTC

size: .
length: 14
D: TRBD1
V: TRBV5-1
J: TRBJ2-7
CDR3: CASSPDRVSYEQYF
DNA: TGCGCCAGCAGCCCGGACAGGGTTTCCTACGAGCAGTACTTC

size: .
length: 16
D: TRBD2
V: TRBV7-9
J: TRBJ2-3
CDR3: CSSSLGGGVRADTQYF
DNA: TGTTCCAGCAGCTTAGGTGGGGGGGTTCGGGCAGATACGCAGTATTTT

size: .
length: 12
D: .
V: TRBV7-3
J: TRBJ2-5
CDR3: CASSSGGETQYF
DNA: TGTGCCAGCAGCTCAGGGGGGGAGACCCAGTACTTC

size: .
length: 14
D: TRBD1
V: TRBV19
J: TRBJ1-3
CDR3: CASSTTGVGNTIYF
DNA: TGTGCCAGTAGTACGACAGGGGTTGGAAACACCATATATTTT

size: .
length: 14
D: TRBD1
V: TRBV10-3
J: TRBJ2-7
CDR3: CAISFQGQGTEQYF
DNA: TGTGCCATCAGTTTTCAGGGACAGGGCACCGAGCAGTACTTC

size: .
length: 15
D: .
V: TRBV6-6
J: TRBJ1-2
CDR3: CASTETSTGSLGYTF
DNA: TGTGCCAGCACCGAAACATCGACAGGTTCATTAGGCTACACCTTC

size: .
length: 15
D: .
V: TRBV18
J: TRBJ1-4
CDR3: CASSPRRGANEKLFF
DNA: TGTGCCAGCTCACCACGGCGGGGCGCTAATGAAAAACTGTTTTTT

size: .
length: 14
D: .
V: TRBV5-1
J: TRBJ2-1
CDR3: CASSLRFDSNEQFF
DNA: TGCGCCAGCAGCTTGAGGTTCGACTCAAATGAGCAGTTCTTC

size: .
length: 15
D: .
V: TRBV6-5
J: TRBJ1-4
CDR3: CASSAWAGRPEKLFF
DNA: TGTGCCAGCAGTGCATGGGCCGGAAGACCTGAAAAACTGTTTTTT

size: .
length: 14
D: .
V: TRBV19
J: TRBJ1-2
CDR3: CASSIVSVLGGYTF
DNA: TGTGCCAGTAGTATAGTATCAGTTCTTGGCGGCTACACCTTC